Listed here are 25 T cell receptor beta chains from one sample, sequenced in a study of cytomegalovirus exposure and HLA in healthy donors. A multiplex PCR was run with 60 Vbeta primers and 13 Jbeta primers. Some clones are missing from TCRdb's copy, which holds only in-frame ones; the method was immunoSEQ multiplex PCR. The table records about 97,000 clones, over 75% of them present only once. The source material was PBMCs. These receptors were collected from a middle-aged man in good health and CMV-seropositive.

The V call is TRBV6-5, the J call TRBJ2-5, with D perhaps matching TRBD2 (6 bases). The V and J ends lost 5 bases and 5 bases respectively, with 18 bases between them. The CDR3 is 15 residues long. Per germline, CDR1 MNHEY and CDR2 SVGAGI. CDR3 residues: CASSPLGGIGETQYF. For the CDR3, the DNA is TGTGCCAGCAGTCCCCTCGGAGGGATTGGCGAGACCCAGTACTTC.

The chain uses TRBV28 and TRBJ2-1, with 7 positions matching TRBD2. CDR3 length: 17 residues. The ends lost 3 bases at V and 1 base at J; junction bases unmatched: 9. CDR1 MDHEN and CDR2 SYDVKM come from the germline V gene. The CDR3 loop is CASSFWSSGLSYNEQFF. CDR3 bases: TGTGCCAGCAGTTTCTGGTCTAGCGGACTATCCTACAATGAGCAGTTCTTC.

J is TRBJ2-1 and V is TRBV28; 7 bases are a match to TRBD2. With 2 bases clipped from V and 8 bases from J, the junction kept 9 bases outside the gene matches. Germline CDR1 and CDR2: MDHEN and SYDVKM. The CDR3 sequence is 15 residues long. DNA for the CDR3: TGTGCCAGCAGTTTAGCGGCGGGAGAGTACGATGAGCAGTTCTTC. Translating it yields CASSLAAGEYDEQFF.

This clone was counted a few times. J is TRBJ2-3 and V is TRBV7-9; tentative D call: TRBD1 (6 bases). Trimming stripped 0 bases from V and 2 bases from J, with 18 bases between. Looked up from germline, CDR1 is SEHNR and CDR2 is FQNEAQ (reference sequence). This CDR3 has 18 residues. The CDR3 region has the DNA TGTGCCAGCAGCTTAGCCCAGGCACGGGACACCTTCACAGATACGCAGTATTTT. The encoded protein is CASSLAQARDTFTDTQYF.

The chain joins TRBV28 to TRBJ2-7; weak D call: TRBD1 (5 bases). CDR1 is MDHEN and CDR2 is SYDVKM in the germline V gene. CDR3 length: 15 amino acids. V was clipped by 5 bases and J by 3 bases, with 17 bases between them. CDR3 sequence: CASSTPWTPGYEQYF. CDR3 coding DNA: TGTGCCAGCAGTACCCCGTGGACACCGGGCTACGAGCAGTACTTC. Together with reference TRBV28 and TRBJ2-7, the CDR3 gives the full variable domain: DVKVTQSSRYLVKRTGEKVFLECVQDMDHENMFWYRQDPGLGLRLIYFSYDVKMKEKGDIPEGYSVSREKKERFSLILESASTNQTSMYLCASSTPWTPGYEQYFGPGTRLTVT.

V usage is TRBV6-1 and J usage is TRBJ1-2; perhaps TRBD1 as D (5 bases). The germline V gene has CDR1 MNHNS and CDR2 SASEGT. V was trimmed by 3 bases and J by 4 bases, leaving 9 bases between them. There are 13 residues in the CDR3. CDR3 sequence: CASSEPGPYGYTF. CDR3 coding DNA: TGTGCCAGCAGTGAGCCAGGGCCCTATGGCTACACCTTC.

The rearrangement joins TRBV5-1 to TRBJ1-5, with TRBD1 as a possible D gene (5 bases). V lost 7 bases and J 5 bases, leaving 13 bases between the germline ends. CDR1 is SGHRS, CDR2 YFSETQ, per germline. This CDR3 region has 13 residues. CDR3: CASSRGADQPQHF. The CDR3 DNA is TGCGCCAGCTCCCGTGGGGCGGATCAGCCCCAGCATTTT. Complete variable domain (other parts from reference TRBV5-1 and TRBJ1-5): KAGVTQTPRYLIKTRGQQVTLSCSPISGHRSVSWYQQTPGQGLQFLFEYFSETQRNKGNFPGRFSGRQFSNSRSEMNVSTLELGDSALYLCASSRGADQPQHFGDGTRLSIL.

The CDR3 loop is CASSPSLTSVTYEQYF. The CDR3 DNA is TGTGCCAGCAGTCCGTCCCTGACTAGCGTAACCTACGAGCAGTACTTC. V gene TRBV27 combines with J gene TRBJ2-7; 8 bases match TRBD2. This CDR3 comprises 16 residues. Germline lookup yields CDR1 MNHEY and CDR2 SMNVEV (reference sequence). J gave up 2 bases and V 5 bases, and 11 bases lay outside the gene matches.

The chain has TRBV30 and TRBJ1-4; TRBD1 matches at 8 bases. The ends lost 2 bases at V and 7 bases at J; junction bases unmatched: 9. The CDR3 sequence is 15 residues long. The germline gives CDR1 GTSNPN, CDR2 SVGIG (reference sequence). CDR3 protein: CAWSTGGFSSEKLFF. In DNA, the CDR3 is TGTGCCTGGAGTACAGGGGGTTTTTCAAGTGAAAAACTGTTTTTT.

The chain employs TRBV13 and TRBJ2-3; D is perhaps TRBD2 (6 bases). V was cut by 1 base and J by 3 bases, with 14 bases left in between. CDR3 length: 16 residues. In germline, CDR1 is PRHDT, CDR2 FYEKMQ (reference sequence). Here the CDR3 DNA reads TGTGCCAGCAGCTTAGCCTCGCGGGGCCGTACAGATACGCAGTATTTT. This sequence encodes CASSLASRGRTDTQYF.

The chain combines TRBV5-1 with TRBJ2-1; 7 nucleotides line up with TRBD2. There are 15 residues in the CDR3. From germline, CDR1 is SGHRS and CDR2 YFSETQ. The junction had 8 bases not matched to a gene; V was cut back by 1 base and J by 7 bases. CDR3 sequence (DNA): TGCGCCAGCAGCTTGATGGCGGGAGTCGAGAATGAGCAGTTCTTC. It encodes CASSLMAGVENEQFF.

This sequence joins TRBV28 and TRBJ1-4; D is perhaps TRBD1 (5 bases). CDR1 MDHEN and CDR2 SYDVKM come from the germline V gene. This CDR3 is built from 15 residues. Trimming shortened V by 5 bases and J by 0 bases, and 10 bases separated the two germline ends. The DNA of the CDR3 is TGTGCCAGCAGTAGGGGTGGGGCAACTAATGAAAAACTGTTTTTT. It codes for CASSRGGATNEKLFF.

The chain recombines TRBV30 with TRBJ2-1, with 11 bases aligning to TRBD1. The CDR3 length is 14 residues. After removal of 2 bases from V and 8 bases from J, the junction contained 5 bases not matched to a gene. Per the germline V gene, CDR1 is GTSNPN and CDR2 is SVGIG (reference sequence). CDR3 sequence (DNA): TGTGCCTGGAGTCCGGGACAGGGGGGTGATGAGCAGTTCTTC. This sequence encodes CAWSPGQGGDEQFF.

Notes on this clone: One end of the junction fails to match germline, which may point to a read error. The chain recombines TRBV11-3 with TRBJ2-2; 7 bases agree with TRBD1. The germline gives CDR1 SGHNT, CDR2 YENEEA. The CDR3 has 14 amino acids. CDR3 bases: TGTGCCAACAGCCCAGGGGGTAGTCCCGGGGAGCTGTTTTTT. It is translated as CANSPGGSPGELFF.

The chain recombines TRBV6-1 with TRBJ1-5; TRBD1 agrees at 7 bases. V shed 6 bases and J 5 bases; nucleotides not matched to a gene: 7. The germline V gene encodes CDR1 MNHNS and CDR2 SASEGT. The CDR3 extends over 14 amino acids. CDR3 bases: TGTGCCAGCAGGACCCAGGGGGTGGATCAGCCCCAGCATTTT. Protein product: CASRTQGVDQPQHF.

This clone was observed a single time. The gene calls are TRBV5-4 and TRBJ1-2, with 12 nucleotides matching TRBD1. This CDR3 is built from 15 residues. The germline V gene encodes CDR1 SGHNT and CDR2 YYREEE (reference sequence). The J segment lost 8 bases and the V segment lost 4 bases, leaving 9 bases of the junction unmatched. This chain's CDR3 is CASSAPGQGAGGYTF. The CDR3 DNA is TGTGCCAGCAGCGCCCCGGGACAGGGGGCGGGAGGCTACACCTTC.

The chain recombines TRBV30 with TRBJ1-1; a possible D gene is TRBD1 (5 bases). Germline CDR1 is GTSNPN and CDR2 is SVGIG (reference sequence). The CDR3 has 12 amino acids. Trimming pared 5 bases from V and 4 bases from J, leaving 11 bases between. The CDR3 spells CAWDRGTTEAFF. The CDR3 DNA sequence: TGTGCCTGGGACCGGGGGACCACTGAAGCTTTCTTT. Filled out from reference TRBV30 and TRBJ1-1, the complete variable domain reads SQTIHQWPATLVQPVGSPLSLECTVEGTSNPNLYWYRQAAGRGLQLLFYSVGIGQISSEVPQNLSASRPQDRQFILSSKKLLLSDSGFYLCAWDRGTTEAFFGQGTRLTVV.

DNA for the CDR3: TGTGCCAGCTCAGAGACCCGGGACAGGGGGCGCGGAGAAAAACTGTTTTTT. Its protein is CASSETRDRGRGEKLFF. This chain connects TRBV18 to TRBJ1-4; 12 nucleotides agree with TRBD1. CDR1 is KGHSH and CDR2 is LQKENI in the germline V gene. The CDR3 runs to 17 residues. V shed 5 bases and J 8 bases; nucleotides not matched to a gene: 12.

The gene calls are TRBV6-6 and TRBJ2-2; weak D call: TRBD2 (6 bases). Trimming pared 2 bases from V and 5 bases from J, leaving 15 bases between. Germline V gives CDR1 MNHNY, CDR2 SVGAGI (reference sequence). This CDR3 region has 16 residues. CDR3 in amino acids: CASSYTPGTVTGELFF. CDR3 in DNA: TGTGCCAGCAGTTACACCCCGGGGACTGTAACCGGGGAGCTGTTTTTT.

As to this clone: In the same sample, other DNA sequences code for this CDR3. The rearrangement uses TRBV29-1 and TRBJ2-3, with D possibly being TRBD2 (5 bases). Trimming pared 3 bases from V and 2 bases from J, leaving 9 bases between. The germline gives CDR1 SQVTM, CDR2 ANQGSEA. The length of the CDR3 is 13 residues. CDR3 nucleotide sequence: TGCAGCGTTGAGAGGACTCCCACAGATACGCAGTATTTT. Protein: CSVERTPTDTQYF.

The chain combines TRBV7-9 with TRBJ2-7; D unclear. This CDR3 contains 13 residues. Germline loops: CDR1 SEHNR, CDR2 FQNEAQ (reference sequence). V shed 5 bases and J shed 6 bases, with 14 bases lying between them. CDR3 nucleotide sequence: TGTGCCAGCAGCCCCTATCAACCCCTCGAGCAGTACTTC. This gives the protein CASSPYQPLEQYF.

V is TRBV6-6 and J is TRBJ1-1, with D possibly matching TRBD1 (6 bases). There are 15 residues in the CDR3. CDR1 is MNHNY and CDR2 is SVGAGI in the germline V gene (reference sequence). The V gene lost 8 bases and the J gene lost 2 bases, with 18 bases spanning the gap. CDR3 region: CASRRIDRYNTEAFF. In DNA form, the CDR3 reads TGTGCCAGCCGGAGAATCGACAGGTACAACACTGAAGCTTTCTTT.

This sequence joins TRBV19 and TRBJ2-7, with TRBD1 as a possible D gene (5 bases). Trimming pared 9 bases from V and 2 bases from J, leaving 14 bases between. This CDR3 contains 13 residues. The germline V gene encodes CDR1 LNHDA and CDR2 SQIVND (reference sequence). CDR3 DNA: TGTGCCAGCTCCTTGACAGCTACCTACGAGCAGTACTTC. Protein sequence: CASSLTATYEQYF. Full variable domain (outside the CDR3, taken from reference TRBV19 and TRBJ2-7): DGGITQSPKYLFRKEGQNVTLSCEQNLNHDAMYWYRQDPGQGLRLIYYSQIVNDFQKGDIAEGYSVSREKKESFPLTVTSAQKNPTAFYLCASSLTATYEQYFGPGTRLTVT.

This sequence joins TRBV11-2 and TRBJ2-3, with TRBD2 matching 9 bases. The germline gives CDR1 SGHAT, CDR2 FQNNGV. Trimming removed 5 bases from V and 3 bases from J; junction bases left unmatched: 6. This CDR3 spans 15 amino acids. CDR3 nucleotides: TGTGCCAGCAGCCCTGGGGCGGGAGGGACAGATACGCAGTATTTT. Residues: CASSPGAGGTDTQYF.

This chain's CDR3 is CSASGTKGYTF. The CDR3 DNA sequence: TGCAGTGCTTCCGGGACAAAAGGCTACACCTTC. The J gene is TRBJ1-2, the V gene TRBV20-1; D might be TRBD1 (6 bases). Germline CDR1 DFQATT, CDR2 SNEGSKA (reference sequence). The length of the CDR3 is 11 residues. The V end was cut by 5 bases, the J end by 8 bases, with 12 bases between.